The rows below give T cell receptor beta chains drawn from one sample of a study of OX40 agonist ivuxolimab in advanced cancers. Using immunoSEQ multiplex PCR, the repertoire was profiled, and TCRdb retains in-frame clones only, with some absent. Of nearly 80,000 clones listed, 84% are singletons. The sequencing used CD4+ or CD8+ T cells sorted from blood, collected in a trial of the OX40 agonist ivuxolimab. Receptor source: an adult with an advanced solid tumor such as melanoma, head and neck, liver or kidney cancer. CDR3s include the opening cysteine and the closing phenylalanine or tryptophan. Fields, in order: D gene, V gene, clone size, J gene, CDR3 DNA, CDR3 protein. A D gene is named only where the DNA matches it firmly. Only part of the rows carry a size: once, few, many, or a class if the clone is expanded.

>-|TRBV19|-|TRBJ2-2
TGTGCCAGTAACCGGGGGGCAGAAACCGGGGAGCTGTTTTTT
CASNRGAETGELFF
>-|TRBV7-9|-|TRBJ1-1
TGTGCCAGCAGTCAACGGGCAACTGGCACTGAAGCTTTCTTT
CASSQRATGTEAFF
>TRBD2|TRBV5-8|-|TRBJ2-3
TGTGCCAGCAGCCCGGGACTAGCGGCATTTTACACAGATACGCAGTATTTT
CASSPGLAAFYTDTQYF
>-|TRBV7-2|-|TRBJ2-3
TGTGCCAGCAGCCAGGACCGTACAGATACGCAGTATTTT
CASSQDRTDTQYF
>TRBD1|TRBV28|-|TRBJ1-1
TGTGCCAGCAGTTCATGGGCCCAGGGGGCGAGGGCTTTCTTT
CASSSWAQGARAFF
>TRBD1|TRBV6-5|-|TRBJ2-7
TGTGCCAGCAGTTACAAGGGGGCGTCCTACGAGCAGTACTTC
CASSYKGASYEQYF
>TRBD2|TRBV5-4|-|TRBJ2-7
TGTGCCAGCGGATCTCTAGCGGGGTACGAGGCCTACGAGCAGTACTTC
CASGSLAGYEAYEQYF
>TRBD1|TRBV4-1|-|TRBJ1-2
TGCGCCAGCAGCCAAGGAGGGACAGGGGGCTATGGCTACACCTTC
CASSQGGTGGYGYTF
>TRBD1|TRBV10-3|-|TRBJ1-2
TGTGCCATCAGCCCGGACAGGACTAACTATGGCTACACCTTC
CAISPDRTNYGYTF
>TRBD1|TRBV5-1|-|TRBJ1-4
TGCGCCAGCAGCTTGGGACAGGGTTATAATGAAAAACTGTTTTTT
CASSLGQGYNEKLFF
>-|TRBV5-1|-|TRBJ2-3
TGCGCCAGCAGCTTGGGGGCTATAAGCACAGATACGCAGTATTTT
CASSLGAISTDTQYF
>-|TRBV19|-|TRBJ2-1
TGTGCCAGTAGTATAGAAGCCTGGCGGGGCTCGTACAATGAGCAGTTCTTC
CASSIEAWRGSYNEQFF
>TRBD2|TRBV29-1|-|TRBJ2-1
TGCAGCGTTGAAGCCCGATATTCGGAGCGGGAGTCAAATGAGCAGTTCTTC
CSVEARYSERESNEQFF
>TRBD2|TRBV5-1|-|TRBJ2-7
TGCGCCAGCTCACCGGGACTAGCGGTACACGAGCAGTACTTC
CASSPGLAVHEQYF
>-|TRBV7-2|-|TRBJ2-7
TGTGCCAGCAGCTTAAACACAGTACCATACGAAGAGCAGTACTTC
CASSLNTVPYEEQYF
>-|TRBV9|-|TRBJ1-2
TGTGCCAGCAGCGCCGGCGGAGGGACCTCGTTTGGCTACACCTTC
CASSAGGGTSFGYTF
>-|TRBV6-1|-|TRBJ2-7
TGTGCCAGCAGTGAAGTTAGGGACGAGCAGTACTTC
CASSEVRDEQYF
>-|TRBV7-8|-|TRBJ2-3
TGTGCCAGCAGTCGGCGAGATACGCAGTATTTT
CASSRRDTQYF
>-|TRBV11-2|-|TRBJ1-1
TGTGCCAGCAGCTTCTCCTGGAACACTGAAGCTTTCTTT
CASSFSWNTEAFF
>TRBD1|TRBV30|-|TRBJ1-5
TGTGCCTGGGCCGGACAGGGGGCTCAGCCCCAGCATTTT
CAWAGQGAQPQHF
>-|TRBV18|-|TRBJ1-2
TGTGCCAGCTCACCCCAGGGAACCTATGGCTACACCTTC
CASSPQGTYGYTF
>TRBD2|TRBV11-2|once|TRBJ2-1
TGTGCCAGCAGCTCCCGAGGGAGGGCGAACAATGAGCAGTTCTTC
CASSSRGRANNEQFF
>-|TRBV30|-|TRBJ1-2
TGTGCCTGGAGACTACAGGGTTCCGGCTATGGCTACACCTTC
CAWRLQGSGYGYTF
>-|TRBV30|-|TRBJ1-4
TGTGCCTGGAGTGTACAAGGAGAAAAACTGTTTTTT
CAWSVQGEKLFF
>TRBD2|TRBV19|-|TRBJ2-1
TGTGCCAGTAGTATAGCGACTAGCGCATACAATGAGCAGTTCTTC
CASSIATSAYNEQFF
>-|TRBV7-6|-|TRBJ2-2
TGTGCCAGCAGCCCCTGGGGCACCGGGGAGCTGTTTTTT
CASSPWGTGELFF
>-|TRBV5-6|-|TRBJ1-2
TGTGCCAGCAGCTTGGACAGGCGAACCCTCTATGGCTACACCTTC
CASSLDRRTLYGYTF
>-|TRBV9|few|TRBJ1-1
TGTGCCAGCAGCGTGGGGGTTGTGAACACTGAAGCTTTCTTT
CASSVGVVNTEAFF
>-|TRBV2|few|TRBJ1-5
TGTGCCAGCAGTTGGGACAGCAATCAGCCCCAGCATTTT
CASSWDSNQPQHF
>TRBD1|TRBV15|-|TRBJ2-7
TGTGCCACCGGGACAGGGGGACCCTACGAGCAGTACTTC
CATGTGGPYEQYF
>-|TRBV19|-|TRBJ1-6
TGTGCCAGTATGAGTGGAGGACTCAGGTCACCCCTCCACTTT
CASMSGGLRSPLHF
>-|TRBV29-1|-|TRBJ1-1
TGCAGCGTTGGGGTCGGGAGGAACACTGAAGCTTTCTTT
CSVGVGRNTEAFF
>-|TRBV7-2|once|TRBJ1-5
TGTGCCAGCAGCTTAGATAGAGGGTGGGGACAGCCCCAGCATTTT
CASSLDRGWGQPQHF
>-|TRBV5-8|-|TRBJ2-7
TGTGCCAGCAGCCCGCTACACATTTACGAGCAGTACTTC
CASSPLHIYEQYF
>-|TRBV10-1|few|TRBJ1-1
TGCGCCAGCAGTGAGTTCACTCAGGGACTCAAAGCTTTCTTT
CASSEFTQGLKAFF
>TRBD1|TRBV7-2|-|TRBJ1-1
TGTGCCAGCAGCCCGTGGGACAGGGGCACTGAAGCTTTCTTT
CASSPWDRGTEAFF
>-|TRBV7-9|-|TRBJ2-2
TGTGCCAGCAGCTTAATAGGTGCCAACACCGGGGAGCTGTTTTTT
CASSLIGANTGELFF
>-|TRBV9|-|TRBJ2-1
TGTGCCAGCAGCGCAGACTTACGCTCCTACAATGAGCAGTTCTTC
CASSADLRSYNEQFF
>TRBD1|TRBV29-1|-|TRBJ2-6
TGCAGCGTTACAGGGGTTAGCTCTGGGGCCAACGTCCTGACTTTC
CSVTGVSSGANVLTF
>-|TRBV9|-|TRBJ2-4
TGTGCCAGCAGCGTATCCGGTGTAGGGGGAAACATTCAGTACTTC
CASSVSGVGGNIQYF
>TRBD2|TRBV28|-|TRBJ2-5
TGTGCCAGCAGTCACCAAAGGGGGACTAGCTTAGAGACCCAGTACTTC
CASSHQRGTSLETQYF
>-|TRBV4-2|once|TRBJ1-2
TGTGCCAGCAGCCAAGAGGCCAGCAACTATGGCTACACCTTC
CASSQEASNYGYTF
>-|TRBV19|-|TRBJ2-1
TGTGCCAGTAGTATTTCACTTCTAGCGCAATACAATGAGCAGTTCTTC
CASSISLLAQYNEQFF
>-|TRBV14|-|TRBJ2-1
TGTGCCAGCAGCCAAGGGTTTCTAGCCGTATACAATGAGCAGTTCTTC
CASSQGFLAVYNEQFF
>TRBD1|TRBV7-9|-|TRBJ2-7
TGTGCCAGCAGCTCTCAGACAGGGGGCGATTACCTGAGCTCCTACGAGCAGTACTTC
CASSSQTGGDYLSSYEQYF
>-|TRBV5-1|-|TRBJ2-3
TGCGCCAGCAGCTCGGACCCCTCTAGCACAGATACGCAGTATTTT
CASSSDPSSTDTQYF
>-|TRBV10-2|many|TRBJ2-7
TGCGCCAGCAGCCCCGGGACACTGACCGAGCAGTACTTC
CASSPGTLTEQYF
>-|TRBV5-5|-|TRBJ2-7
TGTGCCAGCAGCTTCCGACAGGGAGGGCCTCTCGAGCAGTACTTC
CASSFRQGGPLEQYF
>-|TRBV2|-|TRBJ1-3
TGTGCCAGCAGGTGGATGGAGGTTTCTGGAAACACCATATATTTT
CASRWMEVSGNTIYF